These 20 T cell receptor beta chains came from one sample sequenced in a study of T cells in tuberculosis. The method was immunoSEQ multiplex PCR; TCRdb's version includes in-frame clones alone and lacks a portion of them. The table includes approximately 57,000 clones, approximately 91% detected once. Sorting used thawed, overnight-rested PBMC stained with anti-CD3, a viability dye and GMM-loaded CD1B tetramer. The CD1B tetramers carried C32 glucose monomycolate purified from Rhodococcus equi. Sequenced sample: CD1b-GMM tetramer-negative cells sorted from PBMCs. The receptors derive from an adult woman with latent tuberculosis.

This clone was recorded only once. V and J are TRBV15 and TRBJ2-1; the D gene is possibly TRBD1 (6 bases). The CDR3 is made up of 18 amino acids. The V gene lost 0 bases and the J gene lost 4 bases, with 19 bases spanning the gap. Germline CDR1 and CDR2: LNHNV and YYDKDF (reference sequence). CDR3 DNA: TGTGCCACCAGCAGAGATCAGGGCATCTTCAGGGGTTACAATGAGCAGTTCTTC. The encoded protein is CATSRDQGIFRGYNEQFF. The full variable domain, its missing parts supplied by reference TRBV15 and TRBJ2-1, is DAMVIQNPRYQVTQFGKPVTLSCSQTLNHNVMYWYQQKSSQAPKLLFHYYDKDFNNEADTPDNFQSRRPNTSFCFLDIRSPGLGDTAMYLCATSRDQGIFRGYNEQFFGPGTRLTVL.

V and J are TRBV4-3 and TRBJ1-3, with D possibly being TRBD1 (5 bases). Germline loops: CDR1 LGHNA, CDR2 YSLEER. Between the trimmed V and J ends, which lost 0 bases and 1 base, there was a span of 10 bases. The CDR3 spans 16 residues. DNA for the CDR3: TGCGCCAGCAGCCAAGATCGCTCAGGGTCTGGAAACACCATATATTTT. This encodes CASSQDRSGSGNTIYF.

The gene calls are TRBV25-1 and TRBJ2-3; 7 nucleotides align to TRBD1. The CDR3 length is 13 residues. V was pared by 3 bases and J by 10 bases, with 7 bases of the junction left unmatched. Germline values: CDR1 MGHDK, CDR2 SYGVNS. Written as DNA, the CDR3 is TGTGCCAGCAGTGATCGAGGGGGCTCGCCGCAGTATTTT. Encoded protein: CASSDRGGSPQYF.

V usage is TRBV7-8 and J usage is TRBJ2-7, with 9 nucleotides matching TRBD1. J was trimmed by 2 bases and V by 4 bases; bases with no gene match: 18. Germline loops: CDR1 SGHVS, CDR2 FQNEAQ. This CDR3 spans 19 amino acids. This CDR3 is CASSSLGGLRDRVAYEQYF. As DNA, the CDR3 is TGTGCCAGCAGCTCCTTAGGGGGGCTCCGGGACAGGGTAGCCTACGAGCAGTACTTC.

The chain combines TRBV2 with TRBJ1-5; 7 bases map to TRBD1. From germline, CDR1 is SNHLY and CDR2 FYNNEI. Trimming took 6 bases from V and 4 from J; bases not matched to a gene: 6. This CDR3 comprises 14 residues. The CDR3 sequence is CASSDRVGNQPQHF. DNA of the CDR3: TGTGCCAGCAGCGACAGGGTCGGGAATCAGCCCCAGCATTTT.

This chain links TRBV6-5 with TRBJ1-4; perhaps TRBD1 as D (5 bases). V was shortened by 5 bases and J by 0 bases, with 7 bases between the two germline ends. CDR1 is MNHEY and CDR2 is SVGAGI in the germline V gene. This CDR3 spans 14 amino acids. CDR3 coding DNA: TGTGCCAGCAGTCCGACAGCAACTAATGAAAAACTGTTTTTT. It specifies CASSPTATNEKLFF.

The rearrangement joins TRBV19 to TRBJ1-4; D is ambiguous. Germline-derived CDR1 and CDR2 are LNHDA and SQIVND (reference sequence). The CDR3 runs to 12 residues. Trimming took off 7 bases at V and 5 bases at J, with 8 bases between the two ends. DNA of the CDR3: TGTGCCAGTACCTCCTTAAATGAAAAACTGTTTTTT. It specifies CASTSLNEKLFF.

This rearrangement joins TRBV19 to TRBJ1-3; 8 bases match TRBD1. The CDR3 is 14 residues long. V was pared by 7 bases and J by 0 bases, with 2 bases of the junction left unmatched. The germline gives CDR1 LNHDA, CDR2 SQIVND (reference sequence). The CDR3 nucleotides are TGTGCCAGTACCGACAGGGGCTCTGGAAACACCATATATTTT. Its protein product is CASTDRGSGNTIYF. Together with reference TRBV19 and TRBJ1-3, the CDR3 gives the full variable domain: DGGITQSPKYLFRKEGQNVTLSCEQNLNHDAMYWYRQDPGQGLRLIYYSQIVNDFQKGDIAEGYSVSREKKESFPLTVTSAQKNPTAFYLCASTDRGSGNTIYFGEGSWLTVV.

Turning to this clone: Other DNA sequences of this sample code for an identical CDR3. CDR3 bases: TGTGCCAGCAGCTCCCCTTCCTACGAGCAGTACTTC. Translating it yields CASSSPSYEQYF. The genes are TRBV7-2 and TRBJ2-7; D unclear. Germline loops: CDR1 SGHTA, CDR2 FQGNSA. V was pared by 4 bases and J by 1 base, with 5 bases between. The CDR3 extends over 12 amino acids.

This clone turned up a few times. The chain employs TRBV30 and TRBJ2-3, with D unresolved. Trimming cost V 0 bases and J 0 bases, with 10 bases left between them. The CDR3 totals 15 residues. Germline V gene lookup returns CDR1 GTSNPN and CDR2 SVGIG (reference sequence). The CDR3: CAWSVDKTSTDTQYF. The CDR3 nucleotides are TGTGCCTGGAGTGTAGACAAAACTAGCACAGATACGCAGTATTTT. Full variable domain (rest looked up from reference TRBV30 and TRBJ2-3): SQTIHQWPATLVQPVGSPLSLECTVEGTSNPNLYWYRQAAGRGLQLLFYSVGIGQISSEVPQNLSASRPQDRQFILSSKKLLLSDSGFYLCAWSVDKTSTDTQYFGPGTRLTVL.

The chain employs TRBV2 and TRBJ1-4; D is undetermined. The V gene lost 3 bases and the J gene lost 2 bases, with 16 bases spanning the gap. The CDR3 runs to 17 residues. Per the germline V gene, CDR1 is SNHLY and CDR2 is FYNNEI. The CDR3 region is CASSDPGEEVTNEKLFF. The CDR3 nucleotides read TGTGCCAGCAGTGATCCCGGGGAAGAGGTGACTAATGAAAAACTGTTTTTT.

For the CDR3, the DNA is TGTGCCAGCTTCGGACTAGCGGGGGGCTTGAACACCGGGGAGCTGTTTTTT. Translation gives CASFGLAGGLNTGELFF. The chain joins TRBV25-1 to TRBJ2-2, with 14 bases that match TRBD2. The CDR3 loop spans 17 amino acids. CDR1 and CDR2 from the germline V gene are MGHDK and SYGVNS. Trimming took 8 bases from V and 1 from J; bases not matched to a gene: 6.

The chain carries TRBV27 and TRBJ2-7, with 8 bases matching TRBD2. The germline gives CDR1 MNHEY, CDR2 SMNVEV (reference sequence). This CDR3 has 17 amino acids. V lost 2 bases and J lost 4; bases outside the gene matches: 13. The CDR3 nucleotides read TGTGCCAGCAGTTTAAGGGCTAGCGGGTCGGGGAGGTACGAGCAGTACTTC. Translating gives CASSLRASGSGRYEQYF.

The sample holds one count of this clone. The rearrangement links TRBV5-1 to TRBJ2-5; perhaps TRBD2 as D (5 bases). The CDR3 is made up of 15 amino acids. Germline CDR1 is SGHRS and CDR2 is YFSETQ. V shed 5 bases and J shed 5 bases, with 19 bases lying between them. In DNA form, the CDR3 reads TGCGCCAGCAGGTCCGTGCGGAGTGGGGAGGAGACCCAGTACTTC. This translates into CASRSVRSGEETQYF.

The chain has TRBV7-2 and TRBJ1-1; 8 nucleotides agree with TRBD1. The CDR3 loop spans 17 amino acids. J lost 5 bases, V lost 5 bases, and 16 bases had no gene match. The germline V gene encodes CDR1 SGHTA and CDR2 FQGNSA. The CDR3: CASSLNRGGIGRTEAFF. For the CDR3, the DNA is TGTGCCAGCAGCCTAAACAGGGGGGGGATCGGTCGGACTGAAGCTTTCTTT.

By share, this clone counts as medium-sized. The V gene is TRBV6-4, the J gene TRBJ2-3; a weak D match, TRBD2 (7 bases). From germline, CDR1 is MRHNA and CDR2 SNTAGT. The V gene lost 2 bases and the J gene lost 0 bases, with 9 bases spanning the gap. There are 15 residues in the CDR3. CDR3 region: CASSDGGGSTDTQYF. CDR3 DNA: TGTGCCAGCAGTGACGGCGGGGGCAGCACAGATACGCAGTATTTT.

This clone was observed a single time. The chain joins TRBV5-6 to TRBJ2-1, with 8 bases matching TRBD2. The V gene's germline CDR1 is SGHDT and CDR2 YYEEEE. This CDR3 has 18 amino acids. Trimming cost V 4 bases and J 4 bases; bases outside gene matches: 16. In DNA form, the CDR3 reads TGTGCCAGCAGCCGCGGGAGCGGGGGAGCTTTCTCGTACAATGAGCAGTTCTTC. Its protein product is CASSRGSGGAFSYNEQFF.

V gene TRBV29-1 combines with J gene TRBJ2-7; weak D call: TRBD1 (6 bases). Trimming stripped 7 bases from V and 0 bases from J, with 13 bases between. There are 13 residues in the CDR3. The germline V gene encodes CDR1 SQVTM and CDR2 ANQGSEA. The DNA of the CDR3 is TGCAGCGCTTCACAGGGATACTCCTACGAGCAGTACTTC. Translation gives CSASQGYSYEQYF.

This clone has more than one count but fewer than ten. The genes are TRBV5-1 and TRBJ2-6; no firm D call. This CDR3 has 17 amino acids. V dropped 0 bases and J dropped 0 bases, with 10 bases sitting between them. Germline assignment: CDR1 SGHRS and CDR2 YFSETQ. CDR3 coding DNA: TGCGCCAGCAGCTTGGTGAAACAGAGCTCTGGGGCCAACGTCCTGACTTTC. This gives the protein CASSLVKQSSGANVLTF. The complete variable domain, with remaining parts taken from reference TRBV5-1 and TRBJ2-6, reads KAGVTQTPRYLIKTRGQQVTLSCSPISGHRSVSWYQQTPGQGLQFLFEYFSETQRNKGNFPGRFSGRQFSNSRSEMNVSTLELGDSALYLCASSLVKQSSGANVLTFGAGSRLTVL.

This clone was seen a single time. The V and J genes are TRBV7-9 and TRBJ2-3; 7 positions match TRBD1. The CDR3 consists of 14 residues. Looked up from germline, CDR1 is SEHNR and CDR2 is FQNEAQ (reference sequence). J gave up 1 base and V 4 bases, and 2 bases lay outside the gene matches. The CDR3 sequence is CASSYGQGTDTQYF. CDR3 coding DNA: TGTGCCAGCAGCTATGGACAGGGCACAGATACGCAGTATTTT.